These T cell receptor beta chains were read from a single sample in a study of blood T cells in healthy people across ages. Via MiXCR, TCRdb re-called the 5' RACE reads, giving one row per CDR3 protein. The table records about 1.5 million distinct CDR3 sequences, roughly 43% of them present only once. The specimen sequenced was blood. Receptors were obtained from a young woman in good health. Both conserved end residues are trimmed from each CDR3. Clone size, where shown, is once, few, many, or a class for clones that have expanded.

clone_size j_call cdr3_length v_call cdr3_aa
. TRBJ1-2 12 TRBV7-9 ASSYAGTGNGYT
few TRBJ1-2 14 TRBV7-2 ASSLAQATGGSGYT
. TRBJ2-1 13 TRBV6-5 ASSPDRGWYNEQF
. TRBJ2-2 17 TRBV4-3 ASSQGRVLTGGNTGELF
. TRBJ2-1 12 TRBV30 AWRPDDTYNEQF
. . 14 TRBV20-1 STREVAGGSYNEQY
. TRBJ1-2 13 TRBV7-9 ASSPIVPGTSGYT
. TRBJ1-2 11 TRBV14 ASSQAVSGGYT
. TRBJ2-3 14 TRBV18 ASSPPSSQFTDTQY
few TRBJ2-1 11 TRBV6-2/TRBV6-3 ASSRLMGNEQF
few TRBJ2-4 14 TRBV7-9 ASSPLQATAKNIQY
few TRBJ1-2 13 TRBV4-3 ASSLSTGGHYGYT
few TRBJ1-2 13 TRBV27 ASRKVEGTYYGYT
few TRBJ2-3 11 TRBV6-1 ASSYVVTDTQY
few TRBJ1-2 11 TRBV29-1 SVDIRANYGYT
. TRBJ1-1 14 TRBV4-2 ASSEGHRFSDTEAF
few TRBJ1-2 14 TRBV27 ASSLRGDRVGHGYT
. TRBJ2-3 12 TRBV6-5 ASTTLAGRDTQY
few TRBJ2-7 11 TRBV10-3 AISEGINYEQY
. TRBJ2-2 13 TRBV9 ASSVATANTGELF
few TRBJ2-1 12 TRBV11-1 ASSRLAGMDEQF
. TRBJ2-7 14 TRBV9 ASSVAVGGTYNEQY